The clone carrying this T cell receptor (beta chain) was seen only a few times. Its antigen is unknown. This sample is part of a study of T-cell reconstitution after alpha-beta-depleted transplantation in children. Study conclusions and caveats: The high TCRbeta diversity at day 60 in some patients came from surviving recipient T cells and thymic progenitors. Fresh T-cell production supplied most of the T-cell counts and diversity seen one year after transplant. By about two months after transplant, alpha-beta T cells reportedly arose from several hundred graft clones that had expanded.

Preparation of the TCRbeta library involved a method that used unique molecular identifiers. MiXCR, applied by TCRdb to the PCR reads, yields one record per CDR3 protein. The data hold around 800,000 distinct CDR3 sequences, with roughly 15% observed a single time. V was trimmed by 2 bases and J by 8 bases, leaving 12 bases between them. The CDR3 runs 13 residues. Germline V gives CDR1 LGHDT, CDR2 YNNKEL (reference sequence). The receptor's source is a male patient younger than 18 who had a stem cell transplant for acute lymphoblastic leukemia, so the T cells may come from the graft donor. The specimen was PBMCs, mostly from graft donor cells, collected 360 days after TCRalphabeta/CD19-depleted stem cell transplant. The rearrangement uses TRBV3-1 and TRBJ1-2; D is undetermined. Here the CDR3 reads CASSQLRLSGYTF. The CDR3 coding sequence is TGTGCCAGCAGCCAACTGCGGCTCAGCGGCTACACCTTC.